This T cell receptor (beta chain) appears in the sequencing data of a study of T cells in Graves' hyperthyroidism and ophthalmopathy. Study results and caveats: Ophthalmopathy got predicted by the model a median about six months before its onset. Most thyroid clonotypes expanded above 0.001 were also detected in blood.

There are many counts of this clonotype. Its specificity is not known. V shed 2 bases and J shed 5 bases, with 9 bases lying between them. Germline-derived CDR1 and CDR2 are MGHDK and SYGVNS. The CDR3 consists of 13 residues. Regions amplified from RNA transcripts were the TCR beta CDR3 regions. HTBI primers were employed in a first-round RT-PCR of the TCR CDR3. In TCRdb, the multiplex PCR reads were re-called with MiXCR into one record per CDR3 protein. The sample records roughly 840,000 distinct CDR3 sequences, 35% to 40% being singletons. The receptor's source is a young man with Graves' hyperthyroidism. The J gene is TRBJ1-2, the V gene TRBV25-1; possibly TRBD1 for D (5 bases). Sequenced input: blood. CDR3 sequence: CASSETGLYGYTF. CDR3 DNA sequence: TGTGCCAGCAGTGAAACAGGTTTATATGGCTACACCTTC.